These T cell receptor beta chains were read from a single sample in a study of blood T cell repertoires in COVID-19. Assay used: immunoSEQ multiplex PCR; TCRdb lists only in-frame clones, some missing. The repertoire holds under 400,000 clones, with roughly 90% as singletons. Sequenced: peripheral blood. These receptors were collected from a woman under 40 with COVID-19, enrolled during active disease. Both conserved end residues are part of each CDR3. The order of the fields is V gene, D gene, J gene, clone size, CDR3 protein, CDR3 DNA. The D gene is left open where the match is weak. Clone size is not always given. Where it is, it says once, few, many or a class for expanded clones.

V: TRBV2
D: TRBD1
J: TRBJ1-1
size: NA
CDR3: CASSPYGTGNTEAFF
DNA: TGTGCCAGCAGCCCTTATGGGACAGGGAACACTGAAGCTTTCTTT

V: TRBV2
D: NA
J: TRBJ1-3
size: NA
CDR3: CASSVDSGNTIYF
DNA: TGTGCCAGCAGTGTAGACTCTGGAAACACCATATATTTT

V: TRBV10-3
D: NA
J: TRBJ1-1
size: NA
CDR3: CAISGVNTGTEAFF
DNA: TGTGCCATCAGTGGGGTCAATACGGGCACTGAAGCTTTCTTT

V: TRBV6-6
D: NA
J: TRBJ1-2
size: once
CDR3: CASTKEGPFYGYTF
DNA: TGTGCCAGCACCAAGGAGGGACCGTTCTATGGCTACACCTTC

V: TRBV27
D: TRBD1
J: TRBJ1-1
size: NA
CDR3: CASSMGQGADEAFF
DNA: TGTGCCAGCAGTATGGGACAGGGGGCGGATGAAGCTTTCTTT

V: TRBV28
D: TRBD2
J: TRBJ2-5
size: NA
CDR3: CASTSRGLADKETQYF
DNA: TGTGCCAGCACCTCCCGGGGACTAGCGGATAAAGAGACCCAGTACTTC

V: TRBV10-1
D: TRBD1
J: TRBJ2-1
size: NA
CDR3: CASSDSGTANNEQFF
DNA: TGCGCCAGCAGTGATTCGGGGACAGCTAACAATGAGCAGTTCTTC

V: TRBV5-1
D: TRBD2
J: TRBJ2-7
size: NA
CDR3: CASSLGDSGRGGYEQYF
DNA: TGCGCCAGCAGCTTGGGGGATAGCGGGAGGGGCGGCTACGAGCAGTACTTC

V: TRBV28
D: NA
J: TRBJ2-7
size: NA
CDR3: CASSLWAGYEQYF
DNA: TGTGCCAGCAGTTTGTGGGCTGGCTACGAGCAGTACTTC

V: TRBV9
D: TRBD1
J: TRBJ2-2
size: NA
CDR3: CASTKTGGRSGELFF
DNA: TGTGCCAGCACAAAAACAGGGGGAAGGTCCGGGGAGCTGTTTTTT

V: TRBV3-1/TRBV3-2
D: TRBD2
J: TRBJ2-3
size: NA
CDR3: CASSLIPGTSATDTQYF
DNA: TGTGCCAGCAGCCTTATCCCCGGGACTAGCGCCACAGATACGCAGTATTTT

V: TRBV19
D: TRBD1
J: TRBJ1-5
size: NA
CDR3: CASSIDRENQPQHF
DNA: TGTGCCAGTAGTATTGACAGGGAGAATCAGCCCCAGCATTTT

V: TRBV5-1
D: NA
J: TRBJ1-3
size: NA
CDR3: CASSLEGYSGNTIYF
DNA: TGCGCCAGCAGCTTGGAGGGGTACTCTGGAAACACCATATATTTT

V: TRBV20-1
D: NA
J: TRBJ1-2
size: few
CDR3: CSASTGTGNYGYTF
DNA: TGCAGTGCTAGTACAGGGACCGGTAACTATGGCTACACCTTC

V: TRBV5-5
D: TRBD2
J: TRBJ2-3
size: NA
CDR3: CASRLAGDTDTQYF
DNA: TGTGCCAGCAGGTTAGCGGGAGACACAGATACGCAGTATTTT

V: TRBV28
D: NA
J: TRBJ2-2
size: NA
CDR3: CASSHGAYVTGELFF
DNA: TGTGCCAGCAGCCATGGGGCGTATGTCACCGGGGAGCTGTTTTTT